This TCR beta chain stems from a study of blood T cell repertoires in COVID-19. Across the whole study: Both acute and convalescent COVID-19 samples were obtained from the United States, Italy and Spain.

Trimming shortened V by 0 bases and J by 0 bases, and 11 bases separated the two germline ends. Per germline, CDR1 MNHEY and CDR2 SVGAGI. The CDR3 is made up of 16 amino acids. TCRdb keeps only in-frame clones here, not all; method: immunoSEQ multiplex PCR. Of under 350,000 clones listed, roughly nine tenths are singletons. Ages ranged from roughly 18 to 95 years, with residence in approximately 25 US areas. Assignment of participants to cohorts was predicated upon participant-reported clinical history. Two negative PCRs, clearance, or symptom resolution had been documented for recovered Cohort 3 donors.

The V and J genes are TRBV6-5 and TRBJ1-2; tentative D call: TRBD1 (6 bases). The TCR originated in a woman between 55 and 75 years old who had recovered from COVID-19. Sequences were obtained from PBMCs or T cells enriched from blood (not recorded which). The CDR3 protein is CASSYSSGGPNYGYTF. CDR3 DNA: TGTGCCAGCAGTTACTCGAGTGGGGGCCCTAACTATGGCTACACCTTC.